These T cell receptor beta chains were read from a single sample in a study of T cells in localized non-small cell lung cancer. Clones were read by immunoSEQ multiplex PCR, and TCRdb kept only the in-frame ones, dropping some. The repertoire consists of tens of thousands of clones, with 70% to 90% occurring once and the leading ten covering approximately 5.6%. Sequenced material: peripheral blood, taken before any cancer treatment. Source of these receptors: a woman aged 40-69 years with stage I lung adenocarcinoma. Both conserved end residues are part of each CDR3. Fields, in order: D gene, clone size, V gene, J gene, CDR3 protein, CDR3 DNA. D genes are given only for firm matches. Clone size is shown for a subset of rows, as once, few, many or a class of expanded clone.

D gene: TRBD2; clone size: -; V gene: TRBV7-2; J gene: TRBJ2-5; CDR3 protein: CASSPGLAGRVQETQYF; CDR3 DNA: TGTGCCAGCAGCCCGGGACTAGCGGGGAGGGTCCAAGAGACCCAGTACTTC
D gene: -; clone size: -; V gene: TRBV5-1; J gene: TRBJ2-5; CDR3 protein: CASSLVGNQETQYF; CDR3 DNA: TGCGCCAGCAGCTTGGTCGGAAACCAAGAGACCCAGTACTTC
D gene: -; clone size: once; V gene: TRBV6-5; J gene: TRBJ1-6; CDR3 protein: CASSYESSRATLHF; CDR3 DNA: TGTGCCAGCAGTTACGAGTCGTCGCGAGCCACCCTCCACTTT
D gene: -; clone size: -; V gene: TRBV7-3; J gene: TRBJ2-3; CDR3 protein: CASSSGEAADTQYF; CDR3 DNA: TGTGCCAGCAGCTCCGGTGAAGCGGCAGATACGCAGTATTTT
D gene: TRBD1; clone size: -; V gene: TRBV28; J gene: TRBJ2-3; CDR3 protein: CASSLRTGYTDTQYF; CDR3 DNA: TGTGCCAGCAGTTTAAGGACAGGGTACACAGATACGCAGTATTTT
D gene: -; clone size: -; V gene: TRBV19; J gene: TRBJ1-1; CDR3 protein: CASSANRATEAFF; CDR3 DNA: TGTGCCAGTAGTGCTAACAGGGCCACTGAAGCTTTCTTT
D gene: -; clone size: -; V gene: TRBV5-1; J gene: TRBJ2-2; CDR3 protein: CASSLRQANTGELFF; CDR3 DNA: TGCGCCAGCAGCTTAAGACAGGCGAACACCGGGGAGCTGTTTTTT
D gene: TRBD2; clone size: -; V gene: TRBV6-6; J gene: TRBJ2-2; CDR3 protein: CASSYPSGGNTGELFF; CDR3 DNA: TGTGCCAGCAGTTATCCCAGCGGGGGAAACACCGGGGAGCTGTTTTTT
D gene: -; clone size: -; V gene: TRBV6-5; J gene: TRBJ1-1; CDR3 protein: CASSFSTISTEAFF; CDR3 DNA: TGTGCCAGCAGTTTCTCCACTATAAGCACTGAAGCTTTCTTT
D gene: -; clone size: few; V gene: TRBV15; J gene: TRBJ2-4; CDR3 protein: CATSRDREVSLKNIQYF; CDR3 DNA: TGTGCCACCAGCAGAGATCGAGAGGTGAGTCTCAAAAACATTCAGTACTTC
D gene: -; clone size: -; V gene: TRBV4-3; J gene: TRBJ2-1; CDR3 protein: CASSQDTISGSSYNEQFF; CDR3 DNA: TGCGCCAGCAGCCAAGACACCATTTCAGGGAGCTCCTACAATGAGCAGTTCTTC
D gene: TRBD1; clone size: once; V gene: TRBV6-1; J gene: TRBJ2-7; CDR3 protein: CASSGQGTPYEQYF; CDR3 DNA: TGTGCCAGCAGCGGACAGGGGACCCCCTACGAGCAGTACTTC
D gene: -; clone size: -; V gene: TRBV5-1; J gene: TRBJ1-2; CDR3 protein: CASSLDPGNYGYTF; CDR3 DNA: TGCGCCAGCAGCTTGGATCCGGGCAACTATGGCTACACCTTC
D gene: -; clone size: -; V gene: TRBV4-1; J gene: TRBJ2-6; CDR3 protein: CASSQDEGGPGANVLTF; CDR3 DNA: TGCGCCAGCAGCCAAGATGAAGGGGGGCCAGGGGCCAACGTCCTGACTTTC
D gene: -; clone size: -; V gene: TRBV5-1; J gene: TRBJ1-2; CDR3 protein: CASRPQGVERSYTF; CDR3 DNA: TGCGCCAGCAGGCCACAGGGAGTAGAGCGTAGCTACACCTTC
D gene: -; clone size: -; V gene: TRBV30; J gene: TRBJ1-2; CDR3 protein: CAWSPRGVNYGYTF; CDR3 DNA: TGTGCCTGGAGCCCCAGGGGCGTTAACTATGGCTACACCTTC
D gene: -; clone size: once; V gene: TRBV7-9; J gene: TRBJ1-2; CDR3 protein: CASSPYRESHGYTF; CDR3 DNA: TGTGCCAGCAGCCCCTACAGGGAATCCCATGGCTACACCTTC
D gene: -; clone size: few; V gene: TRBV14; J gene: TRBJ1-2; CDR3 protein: CASSLRDTIYGYTF; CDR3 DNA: TGTGCCAGCAGCCTCCGGGACACCATCTATGGCTACACCTTC
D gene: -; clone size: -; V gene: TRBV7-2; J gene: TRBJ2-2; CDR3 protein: CASSRVRHTGELFF; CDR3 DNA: TGTGCCAGCAGCAGGGTCCGGCACACCGGGGAGCTGTTTTTT
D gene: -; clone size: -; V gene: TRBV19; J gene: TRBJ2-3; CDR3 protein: CASSIEARGRPDTQYF; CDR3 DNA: TGTGCCAGTAGTATAGAGGCCCGGGGGCGCCCAGATACGCAGTATTTT
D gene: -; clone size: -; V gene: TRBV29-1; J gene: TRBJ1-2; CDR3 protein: CSVERASTYGYTF; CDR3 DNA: TGCAGCGTTGAGAGGGCTTCTACCTATGGCTACACCTTC
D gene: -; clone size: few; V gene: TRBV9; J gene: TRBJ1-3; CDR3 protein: CASSVVGRSSGNTIYF; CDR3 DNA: TGTGCCAGCAGCGTAGTAGGAAGGAGTTCTGGAAACACCATATATTTT
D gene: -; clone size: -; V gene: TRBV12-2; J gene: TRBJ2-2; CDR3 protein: CASRLEETGAEGSGELFF; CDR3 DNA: TGTGCAAGTCGCTTAGAAGAAACAGGGGCCGAGGGGTCCGGGGAGCTGTTTTTT
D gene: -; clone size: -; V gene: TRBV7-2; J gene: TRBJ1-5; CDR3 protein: CASSLGLPGLNQPQHF; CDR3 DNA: TGTGCCAGCAGCTTAGGGCTCCCGGGCCTCAATCAGCCCCAGCATTTT
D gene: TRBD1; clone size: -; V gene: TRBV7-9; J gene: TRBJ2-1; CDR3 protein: CASSLEGQGEWWSYNEQFF; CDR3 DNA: TGTGCCAGCAGCTTAGAGGGCCAGGGGGAATGGTGGTCCTACAATGAGCAGTTCTTC
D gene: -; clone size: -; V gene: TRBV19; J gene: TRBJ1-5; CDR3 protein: CASTADGRSNQPQHF; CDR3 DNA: TGTGCCAGTACCGCCGACGGACGTAGCAATCAGCCCCAGCATTTT
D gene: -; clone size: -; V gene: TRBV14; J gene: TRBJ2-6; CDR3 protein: CASSQEVFPSLSGANVLTF; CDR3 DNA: TGTGCCAGCAGCCAAGAAGTCTTCCCCAGCCTCTCTGGGGCCAACGTCCTGACTTTC
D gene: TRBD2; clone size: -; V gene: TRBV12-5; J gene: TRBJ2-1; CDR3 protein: CASGLAGTRPIHEQFF; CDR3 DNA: TGTGCTAGTGGTTTGGCCGGGACTAGGCCCATCCATGAGCAGTTCTTC
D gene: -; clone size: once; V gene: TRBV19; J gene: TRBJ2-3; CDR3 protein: CATLGDPVRTDTQYF; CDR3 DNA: TGTGCCACCCTTGGGGACCCCGTTAGGACAGATACGCAGTATTTT
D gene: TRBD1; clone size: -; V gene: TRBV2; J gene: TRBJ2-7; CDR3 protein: CANALGQGGSYEQYF; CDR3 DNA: TGTGCCAACGCCCTGGGACAGGGGGGTTCCTACGAGCAGTACTTC
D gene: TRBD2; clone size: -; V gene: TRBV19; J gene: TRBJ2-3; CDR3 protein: CASSISASGGTDTQYF; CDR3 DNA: TGTGCCAGTAGTATAAGCGCTAGCGGGGGAACAGATACGCAGTATTTT
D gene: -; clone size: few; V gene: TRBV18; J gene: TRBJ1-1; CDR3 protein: CASSLDSNTEAFF; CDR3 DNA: TGTGCCAGCTCACTGGACAGTAACACTGAAGCTTTCTTT
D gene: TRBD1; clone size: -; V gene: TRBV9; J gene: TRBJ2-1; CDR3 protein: CASSVVGTGLAFF; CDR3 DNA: TGTGCCAGCAGCGTAGTGGGGACAGGGTTGGCGTTCTTC
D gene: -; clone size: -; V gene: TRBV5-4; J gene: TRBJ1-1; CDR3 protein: CASSLGGVGLTEAFF; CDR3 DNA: TGTGCCAGCAGCTTGGGGGGGGTCGGGCTCACTGAAGCTTTCTTT
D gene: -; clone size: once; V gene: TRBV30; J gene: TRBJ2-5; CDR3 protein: CAWSVVAGRQETQYF; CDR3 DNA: TGTGCCTGGAGTGTAGTCGCGGGGAGGCAAGAGACCCAGTACTTC
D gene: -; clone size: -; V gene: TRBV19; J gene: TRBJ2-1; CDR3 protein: CASSIEGAGYNEQFF; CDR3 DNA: TGTGCCAGTAGTATAGAGGGCGCAGGGTACAATGAGCAGTTCTTC
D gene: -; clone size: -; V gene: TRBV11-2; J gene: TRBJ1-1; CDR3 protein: CASSLARTRLGTEAFF; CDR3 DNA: TGTGCCAGCAGCTTAGCGCGTACCAGGTTGGGGACTGAAGCTTTCTTT
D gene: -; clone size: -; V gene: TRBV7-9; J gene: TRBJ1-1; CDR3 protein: CASSPAVRTEAFF; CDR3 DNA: TGTGCCAGCAGCCCGGCGGTTCGGACTGAAGCTTTCTTT
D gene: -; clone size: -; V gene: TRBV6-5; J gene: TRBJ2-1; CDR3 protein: CASSYTGENEQFF; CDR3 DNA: TGTGCCAGCAGTTACACTGGGGAGAATGAGCAGTTCTTC
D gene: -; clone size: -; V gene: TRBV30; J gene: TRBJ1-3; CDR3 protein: CAWSATGNTIYF; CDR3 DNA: TGTGCCTGGAGCGCCACTGGAAACACCATATATTTT
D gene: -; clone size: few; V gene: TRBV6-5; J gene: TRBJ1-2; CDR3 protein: CASSYLQGGGYGYTF; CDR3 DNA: TGTGCCAGCAGTTACTTACAGGGCGGGGGCTATGGCTACACCTTC
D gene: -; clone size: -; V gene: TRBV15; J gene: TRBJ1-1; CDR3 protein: CATSRDSANTEAFF; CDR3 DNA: TGTGCCACCAGCAGAGATTCCGCTAACACTGAAGCTTTCTTT
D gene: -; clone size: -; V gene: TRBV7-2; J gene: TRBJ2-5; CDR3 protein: CASGSQGQETQYF; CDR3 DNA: TGTGCCAGCGGATCACAGGGTCAAGAGACCCAGTACTTC
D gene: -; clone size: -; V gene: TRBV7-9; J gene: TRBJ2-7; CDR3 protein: CASRRGAGAYEQYF; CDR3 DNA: TGTGCCAGCAGACGAGGGGCAGGAGCCTACGAGCAGTACTTC
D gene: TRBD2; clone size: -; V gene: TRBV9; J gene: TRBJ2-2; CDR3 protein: CASSVDPSGRNTGELFF; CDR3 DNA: TGTGCCAGCAGCGTAGACCCTAGCGGGCGGAACACCGGGGAGCTGTTTTTT
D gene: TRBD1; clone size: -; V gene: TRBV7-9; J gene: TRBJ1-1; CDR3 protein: CASSLLQGVTEAFF; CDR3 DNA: TGTGCCAGCAGCTTATTACAGGGGGTTACTGAAGCTTTCTTT
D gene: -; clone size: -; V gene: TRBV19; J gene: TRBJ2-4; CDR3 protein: CASSLRDAKNIQYF; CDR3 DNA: TGTGCCAGTAGTTTAAGGGATGCCAAAAACATTCAGTACTTC